The 32 T cell receptor beta chains below were found in one sample sequenced in a study of blood T cell repertoires in COVID-19. The data were produced by immunoSEQ multiplex PCR, yet TCRdb's version contains in-frame clones alone and is incomplete. The profile shows 180,000 or so clones, about 82% of them singletons. Sequencing was carried out using PBMCs or T cells enriched from blood (not recorded which). These receptors came from a man aged 35 to 55 with acute COVID-19.

J is TRBJ1-2 and V is TRBV5-1, with 10 bases matching TRBD1. Germline trimming cut 4 bases from V and 4 bases from J; bases unmatched to any gene: 7. The CDR3 consists of 15 residues. The germline V gene has CDR1 SGHRS and CDR2 YFSETQ. The CDR3 region is CASSLGDRGVYGYTF. Written as DNA, the CDR3 is TGCGCCAGCAGCCTGGGGGACAGGGGCGTCTATGGCTACACCTTC.

For the CDR3, the DNA is TGTGCCAGCAGTTTAGGTCGGACAGTTGGGCAATCTTTCTTT. It translates to CASSLGRTVGQSFF. J is TRBJ1-1 and V is TRBV28, with D perhaps matching TRBD1 (6 bases). The CDR3 is 14 amino acids. V dropped 2 bases and J dropped 12 bases, with 19 bases sitting between them. From germline, CDR1 is MDHEN and CDR2 SYDVKM.

CDR3 DNA: TGTGCCAGCAGCGCCCGAGCGGAGTACTCCTACGAGCAGTACTTC. Its translation is CASSARAEYSYEQYF. The chain has TRBV7-9 and TRBJ2-7; D is perhaps TRBD2 (5 bases). V was clipped by 5 bases and J by 0 bases, with 14 bases between them. The germline CDR1 and CDR2 sequences are SEHNR and FQNEAQ (reference sequence). CDR3 length: 15 residues.

The J gene is TRBJ1-6, the V gene TRBV7-2; D ambiguous. Trimming cost V 5 bases and J 10 bases, with 15 bases left between them. CDR3 length: 14 residues. Germline assignment: CDR1 SGHTA and CDR2 FQGNSA. The DNA of the CDR3 is TGTGCCAGCAGCGTACGGACCGGGAGGTCACCCCTCCACTTT. Residues: CASSVRTGRSPLHF. Full variable domain (missing parts from reference TRBV7-2 and TRBJ1-6): GAGVSQSPSNKVTEKGKDVELRCDPISGHTALYWYRQSLGQGLEFLIYFQGNSAPDKSGLPSDRFSAERTGGSVSTLTIQRTQQEDSAVYLCASSVRTGRSPLHFGNGTRLTVT.

The chain uses TRBV27 and TRBJ2-2; no clear D gene. With 4 bases removed from V and 5 bases from J, the gap between germline ends came to 5 bases. Germline V gene lookup returns CDR1 MNHEY and CDR2 SMNVEV (reference sequence). This CDR3 has 12 residues. The CDR3 sequence is CASSYRTGELFF. The CDR3 nucleotides are TGTGCCAGCAGTTATCGGACCGGGGAGCTGTTTTTT.

The chain recombines TRBV9 with TRBJ2-2, with 9 positions matching TRBD1. The CDR3 runs 15 residues. Trimming at V came to 3 bases and at J to 6 bases, leaving 6 bases not matched to a gene. Germline V gives CDR1 SGDLS, CDR2 YYNGEE. The CDR3 loop is CASSAGGQGSGELFF. CDR3 DNA sequence: TGTGCCAGCAGCGCTGGGGGACAGGGCTCCGGGGAGCTGTTTTTT.

This chain joins TRBV7-3 and TRBJ1-1; 7 bases are a match to TRBD1. There are 13 residues in the CDR3. With 5 bases clipped from V and 7 bases from J, the junction kept 7 bases outside the gene matches. Germline loops: CDR1 SGHTA, CDR2 FQGTGA. For the CDR3, the DNA is TGTGCCAGCAGCCCCTACAGGGGAGGTGAAGCTTTCTTT. Translated, it gives CASSPYRGGEAFF.

The gene calls are TRBV28 and TRBJ2-7, with 7 bases fitting TRBD1. The germline V gene has CDR1 MDHEN and CDR2 SYDVKM. The V gene end was trimmed by 2 bases and the J gene end by 5 bases; junction bases not matched to a gene: 3. CDR3 length: 13 amino acids. The CDR3 region has the DNA TGTGCCAGCAGTTTACAGGGGGTGAACGAGCAGTACTTC. It yields the protein CASSLQGVNEQYF.

For the CDR3, the DNA is TGTGCCAGCAGTACCGACACGAGAGATACGCAGTATTTT. This gives the protein CASSTDTRDTQYF. The rearrangement joins TRBV6-6 to TRBJ2-3; D gene uncertain. Germline CDR1 and CDR2: MNHNY and SVGAGI (reference sequence). Trimming removed 5 bases from V and 5 bases from J, with 11 bases in between. The CDR3 has 13 residues.

The rearrangement links TRBV28 to TRBJ1-6; weak D call: TRBD1 (5 bases). The CDR3 spans 16 residues. Germline lookup yields CDR1 MDHEN and CDR2 SYDVKM. Between the trimmed V and J ends, which lost 5 bases and 14 bases, there was a span of 25 bases. The CDR3 is CASSPPPVPGQLALHF. CDR3 bases: TGTGCCAGCAGTCCTCCACCGGTCCCAGGGCAGTTAGCCCTCCACTTT.

CDR3 bases: TGCGCCAGCAGCTTGGCACCGGGAGGGCCGGCCAATGAGCAGTTCTTC. This sequence encodes CASSLAPGGPANEQFF. The J gene is TRBJ2-1, the V gene TRBV5-1; 8 bases match TRBD2. V trimming: 0 bases; J trimming: 6 bases; junction bases outside the gene matches: 8. The CDR3 totals 16 residues. CDR1 is SGHRS and CDR2 is YFSETQ in the germline V gene.

The chain joins TRBV28 to TRBJ1-2; D not certain. The CDR3 length is 14 residues. V was clipped by 3 bases and J by 4 bases, with 12 bases between them. Germline assignment: CDR1 MDHEN and CDR2 SYDVKM. CDR3 residues: CASSFSDGGYGYTF. As DNA, the CDR3 is TGTGCCAGCAGTTTTAGCGACGGAGGCTATGGCTACACCTTC.

The genes are TRBV5-1 and TRBJ2-1; TRBD2 aligns across 7 bases. Germline V gene lookup returns CDR1 SGHRS and CDR2 YFSETQ. Trimming removed 1 base from V and 9 bases from J; junction bases left unmatched: 10. This CDR3 is built from 15 residues. CDR3 in DNA: TGCGCCAGCAGCTTGAGCCGGCGGGAGCTTAGTGAGCAGTTCTTC. Protein sequence: CASSLSRRELSEQFF.

The table lists this clone with a count of one. The chain is built from TRBV14 and TRBJ1-2; possibly TRBD1 for D (6 bases). The length of the CDR3 is 15 residues. The germline gives CDR1 SGHDN, CDR2 FVKESK. Between the trimmed V and J ends, which lost 3 bases and 0 bases, there was a span of 11 bases. The CDR3 is CASSHFRGTNYGYTF. CDR3 nucleotide sequence: TGTGCCAGCAGCCATTTCAGGGGCACTAACTATGGCTACACCTTC. Filled out from reference TRBV14 and TRBJ1-2, the complete variable domain reads EAGVTQFPSHSVIEKGQTVTLRCDPISGHDNLYWYRRVMGKEIKFLLHFVKESKQDESGMPNNRFLAERTGGTYSTLKVQPAELEDSGVYFCASSHFRGTNYGYTFGSGTRLTVV.

This chain links TRBV21-1 with TRBJ1-1; the table gives TRBD1 as D, unverified against the DNA. TRBV21-1 constitutes a pseudogene. The CDR3 length is 18 residues. The CDR3 loop reads CASTNPGHLWLMNTEAFF. DNA for the CDR3: TGTGCCAGCACCAACCCGGGACACCTATGGCTTATGAACACTGAAGCTTTCTTT.

The chain carries TRBV5-6 and TRBJ2-7, with D possibly matching TRBD1 (5 bases). V was trimmed by 5 bases and J by 6 bases, leaving 9 bases between them. Germline assignment: CDR1 SGHDT and CDR2 YYEEEE. This CDR3 spans 11 amino acids. The CDR3 here is CASRTRGEQYF. The CDR3 DNA is TGTGCCAGCAGAACAAGGGGCGAGCAGTACTTC.

The chain joins TRBV7-9 to TRBJ1-1; D call uncertain. The CDR3 has 12 amino acids. CDR1 SEHNR and CDR2 FQNEAQ come from the germline V gene (reference sequence). The V gene lost 1 base and the J gene lost 3 bases, with 3 bases spanning the gap. CDR3 DNA: TGTGCCAGCAGCTTAGAGCACACTGAAGCTTTCTTT. Encoded protein: CASSLEHTEAFF. Full variable domain (outside the CDR3, taken from reference TRBV7-9 and TRBJ1-1): DTGVSQNPRHKITKRGQNVTFRCDPISEHNRLYWYRQTLGQGPEFLTYFQNEAQLEKSRLLSDRFSAERPKGSFSTLEIQRTEQGDSAMYLCASSLEHTEAFFGQGTRLTVV.

A note on this clone: The same CDR3 also results from other DNA sequences found in this sample. The chain joins TRBV5-1 to TRBJ2-5; 8 bases match TRBD2. CDR3 length: 13 residues. Germline lookup yields CDR1 SGHRS and CDR2 YFSETQ. Trimming took 4 bases from V and 3 from J; bases not matched to a gene: 2. CDR3 nucleotide sequence: TGCGCCAGCAGCCTGGGACTAGAAGAGACCCAGTACTTC. Encoded protein: CASSLGLEETQYF.

V is TRBV27 and J is TRBJ2-3; a weak D match, TRBD1 (5 bases). V lost 5 bases and J 0 bases, leaving 12 bases between the germline ends. The V gene's germline CDR1 is MNHEY and CDR2 SMNVEV (reference sequence). The CDR3 has 15 amino acids. In DNA form, the CDR3 reads TGTGCCAGCAGTCCCTTAGGGGCTAGCACAGATACGCAGTATTTT. It specifies CASSPLGASTDTQYF.

This clone was counted once. The chain couples TRBV9 to TRBJ1-2, with a weak D call TRBD1 (6 bases). V was trimmed by 0 bases and J by 3 bases, leaving 12 bases between them. This CDR3 region has 15 residues. The germline V gene encodes CDR1 SGDLS and CDR2 YYNGEE. This CDR3 reads CASSVVPPGDYGYTF. The CDR3 bases are TGTGCCAGCAGCGTAGTGCCCCCAGGGGACTATGGCTACACCTTC. The full variable domain, in which reference TRBV9 and TRBJ1-2 provide the parts outside the CDR3, is DSGVTQTPKHLITATGQRVTLRCSPRSGDLSVYWYQQSLDQGLQFLIQYYNGEERAKGNILERFSAQQFPDLHSELNLSSLELGDSALYFCASSVVPPGDYGYTFGSGTRLTVV.

The DNA of the CDR3 is TGCGCCAGCAGCTTTGGGAGGGAGGGTGAAAAACTGTTTTTT. Its translation is CASSFGREGEKLFF. This chain joins TRBV5-1 and TRBJ1-4; D is undetermined. The CDR3 extends over 14 amino acids. From germline, CDR1 is SGHRS and CDR2 YFSETQ. V dropped 2 bases and J dropped 7 bases, with 12 bases sitting between them.

The CDR3 spells CASSPRIDRGNIQYF. CDR3 sequence (DNA): TGTGCCAGCTCACCAAGGATAGACAGGGGGAACATTCAGTACTTC. The genes are TRBV18 and TRBJ2-4; 9 positions match TRBD1. The CDR3 totals 15 residues. V lost 2 bases to trimming and J lost 7 bases; unmatched junction nucleotides: 6. Germline CDR1 is KGHSH and CDR2 is LQKENI.

This chain links TRBV10-3 with TRBJ2-3; 13 bases map to TRBD2. Unmatched junction bases numbered 10, after V lost 8 bases and J lost 5 bases. The CDR3 consists of 16 residues. Looked up from germline, CDR1 is ENHRY and CDR2 is SYGVKD. The CDR3, as DNA: TGTGCCATCGGGATAGGACTAGCGGGAGAGGGAGATACGCAGTATTTT. Its translation is CAIGIGLAGEGDTQYF.

J is TRBJ1-2 and V is TRBV27; a possible D gene is TRBD1 (5 bases). The V gene lost 8 bases and the J gene lost 1 base, with 17 bases spanning the gap. Germline CDR1 and CDR2: MNHEY and SMNVEV (reference sequence). The CDR3 runs to 15 residues. The CDR3: CASGTGRPRNYGYTF. The CDR3 bases are TGTGCCAGCGGAACAGGTCGACCGCGTAACTATGGCTACACCTTC.

This clone has only one observation. Different DNA sequences within this sample yield the same CDR3. V usage is TRBV2 and J usage is TRBJ1-5; D possibly corresponds to TRBD1 (5 bases). There are 14 residues in the CDR3. Trimming took off 4 bases at V and 1 base at J, with 8 bases between the two ends. CDR1 and CDR2 (germline): SNHLY, FYNNEI. CDR3 DNA sequence: TGTGCCAGCAGTGGACAGTCCAGCAATCAGCCCCAGCATTTT. Translated, it gives CASSGQSSNQPQHF.

The chain carries TRBV24-1 and TRBJ1-1, with D maybe TRBD1 (5 bases). This CDR3 has 13 amino acids. Germline CDR1 KGHDR, CDR2 SFDVKD. V was pared by 1 base and J by 8 bases, with 10 bases between. CDR3 in amino acids: CATSDLGGAEAFF. CDR3 sequence (DNA): TGTGCCACCAGTGATTTAGGCGGGGCCGAAGCTTTCTTT.

J is TRBJ1-5 and V is TRBV4-1; maybe TRBD1 (5 bases). The V and J ends lost 1 base and 5 bases respectively, with 9 bases between them. Germline CDR1 reads MGHRA; CDR2 reads YSYEKL. The CDR3 spans 14 residues. The CDR3 sequence: CASSQGWGDQPQHF. CDR3 bases: TGCGCCAGCAGCCAAGGTTGGGGGGATCAGCCCCAGCATTTT.

The chain uses TRBV5-1 and TRBJ1-1; D gene unclear. Looked up from germline, CDR1 is SGHRS and CDR2 is YFSETQ. The CDR3 totals 13 residues. V dropped 4 bases and J dropped 0 bases, with 7 bases sitting between them. Here the CDR3 DNA reads TGCGCCAGCAGCACCGAGATGAACACTGAAGCTTTCTTT. This encodes CASSTEMNTEAFF.

V usage is TRBV2 and J usage is TRBJ2-1; 9 nucleotides match TRBD2. The germline gives CDR1 SNHLY, CDR2 FYNNEI. This CDR3 has 13 amino acids. V was clipped by 8 bases and J by 3 bases; unmatched bases: 2. CDR3 DNA sequence: TGTGCCAGCCATAGCGGGAGCTACAATGAGCAGTTCTTC. Its protein product is CASHSGSYNEQFF.

With respect to this clone: Other nucleotide sequences from this sample produce the same CDR3. This CDR3 reads CASSPSSYEQYF. DNA for the CDR3: TGTGCCAGCAGCCCCTCCTCCTACGAGCAGTACTTC. The chain combines TRBV3-1 (or the pseudogene TRBV3-2) with TRBJ2-7; D unclear. V was cut by 4 bases and J by 0 bases, with 4 bases left in between. The CDR3 has 12 amino acids. From germline, CDR1 is LGHDT and CDR2 YNNKEL (reference sequence).

J is TRBJ2-3 and V is TRBV7-2; possible D gene TRBD2, 5 bases. The V gene's germline CDR1 is SGHTA and CDR2 FQGNSA. Trimming took off 5 bases at V and 3 bases at J, with 12 bases between the two ends. This CDR3 region has 14 residues. The DNA of the CDR3 is TGTGCCAGCAGCCCCTACCGGAGGACAGATACGCAGTATTTT. This translates into CASSPYRRTDTQYF.

The chain employs TRBV25-1 and TRBJ1-4; D is ambiguous. CDR3 length: 15 amino acids. The germline CDR1 and CDR2 sequences are MGHDK and SYGVNS. The V and J ends lost 4 bases and 0 bases respectively, with 9 bases between them. CDR3 amino acids: CASSALGATNEKLFF. The CDR3 DNA is TGTGCCAGCAGTGCCCTCGGGGCAACTAATGAAAAACTGTTTTTT.